Listed below are T cell receptor beta chains from one sample, sequenced in a study of T cells in Graves' hyperthyroidism and ophthalmopathy. In TCRdb, the multiplex PCR reads were re-called with MiXCR into one record per CDR3 protein. The sample consists of about 640,000 distinct CDR3 sequences, less than 25% of them appearing once. The sample consisted of blood. The receptors come from a man under 40 with Graves' ophthalmopathy. Each CDR3 is given with its conserved first and last residue. The order of the fields is clone size, V gene, J gene, D gene, CDR3 DNA, CDR3 protein. A D gene is named only where the DNA matches it firmly. Part of the rows lack a size; the others show once, few, many or a class for expanded clones.

clone_size: few
v_call: TRBV19
j_call: TRBJ2-7
d_call: -
cdr3_nt: TGTGCCAGTAGTAGGCGGGACGGCTTCTACGAGCAGTACTTC
cdr3_aa: CASSRRDGFYEQYF

clone_size: -
v_call: TRBV5-1
j_call: TRBJ2-5
d_call: TRBD2
cdr3_nt: TGCGCCAGCAGAAATACAGCGGGAAACGGGGCCCAGTACTTC
cdr3_aa: CASRNTAGNGAQYF

clone_size: few
v_call: TRBV3-1
j_call: TRBJ2-5
d_call: TRBD2
cdr3_nt: TGTGCCAGCAGCCGATTAGCGGGAGAGGTCCAAGAGACCCAGTACTTC
cdr3_aa: CASSRLAGEVQETQYF

clone_size: -
v_call: TRBV20-1
j_call: TRBJ1-5
d_call: -
cdr3_nt: TGCAGTGCTAGGGTCCCTTATAGCAATCAGCCCCAGCATTTT
cdr3_aa: CSARVPYSNQPQHF

clone_size: many
v_call: TRBV2
j_call: TRBJ2-5
d_call: -
cdr3_nt: TGTGCCAGCAGTGAATTGGGACACCCTGGGACCCAGTACTTC
cdr3_aa: CASSELGHPGTQYF

clone_size: -
v_call: TRBV6-1
j_call: TRBJ2-7
d_call: TRBD2
cdr3_nt: TGTGCCAGCCCAGCGGGAGATGGGTCTCGTTACGAGCAGTACTTC
cdr3_aa: CASPAGDGSRYEQYF

clone_size: -
v_call: TRBV5-5
j_call: TRBJ2-6
d_call: TRBD2
cdr3_nt: TGTGCCAGCAGCTTGGAGACCGGGACTAGCGGGAGAACTGGGGCCAACGTCCTGACTTTC
cdr3_aa: CASSLETGTSGRTGANVLTF

clone_size: -
v_call: TRBV18
j_call: TRBJ1-1
d_call: -
cdr3_nt: TGTGCCAGCTCCCCCCCGGGGATCGGGACTGAAGCTTTCTTT
cdr3_aa: CASSPPGIGTEAFF

clone_size: many
v_call: TRBV20-1
j_call: TRBJ2-5
d_call: -
cdr3_nt: TGCAGTGTTCACGCAAGGGGTCGGGAGACCCAGTACTTC
cdr3_aa: CSVHARGRETQYF

clone_size: -
v_call: TRBV19
j_call: TRBJ1-5
d_call: TRBD1
cdr3_nt: TGTGCCAGTAGTAGGACAGGGAAGGGACAGCCCCAGCATTTT
cdr3_aa: CASSRTGKGQPQHF

clone_size: many
v_call: TRBV7-9
j_call: TRBJ2-1
d_call: TRBD1
cdr3_nt: TGTGCCAGCAGCCGGACAGGCTACAATGAGCAGTTCTTC
cdr3_aa: CASSRTGYNEQFF